This is a list of T cell receptor beta chains from one sample in a study of T cell responses to AZD1222 COVID-19 vaccine. Produced via immunoSEQ multiplex PCR; TCRdb's table is partial and in-frame only. The sample has about 54,000 clones; approximately 88% are singletons. The sample was peripheral blood, taken on day 0 of AZD1222 vaccination. These receptors were collected from an adult in good health. CDR3s include the opening cysteine and the closing phenylalanine or tryptophan. D genes are given only for firm matches. A row's size may be missing; if present it is once, few, many or a size class.

d_call	v_call	cdr3_length	clone_size	j_call	cdr3_aa	cdr3_nt
-	TRBV5-4	14	-	TRBJ1-1	CASSFGASNTEAFF	TGTGCCAGCAGCTTTGGGGCTTCGAACACTGAAGCTTTCTTT
TRBD1	TRBV9	14	-	TRBJ1-1	CASSATGENTEAFF	TGTGCCAGCAGCGCGACAGGGGAGAACACTGAAGCTTTCTTT
-	TRBV7-9	14	-	TRBJ2-3	CASSLSSDRDTQYF	TGTGCCAGCAGCTTATCGAGCGATAGAGATACGCAGTATTTT
-	TRBV13	14	-	TRBJ2-1	CASSLGESYNEQFF	TGTGCCAGCAGCTTGGGAGAGAGCTACAATGAGCAGTTCTTC
-	TRBV28	16	-	TRBJ2-6	CASSPGSFAGANVLTF	TGTGCCAGCAGTCCGGGGTCATTTGCTGGGGCCAACGTCCTGACTTTC
-	TRBV5-5	12	-	TRBJ2-4	CASSLDLNIQYF	TGTGCCAGCAGCTTGGACTTGAACATTCAGTACTTC
-	TRBV2	15	-	TRBJ1-2	CASSEVQAGGYGYTF	TGTGCCAGCAGTGAAGTCCAGGCTGGAGGCTATGGCTACACCTTC
TRBD1	TRBV18	14	once	TRBJ1-2	CASSSTGGGPGYTF	TGTGCCAGCTCATCTACAGGGGGCGGGCCTGGCTACACCTTC
TRBD1	TRBV6-5	14	-	TRBJ1-1	CASTHRGRSDEAFF	TGTGCCAGCACCCACAGGGGGCGATCCGATGAAGCTTTCTTT
TRBD1	TRBV4-2	15	-	TRBJ1-4	CASSQPGTENEKLFF	TGTGCCAGCAGCCAACCAGGGACAGAGAATGAAAAACTGTTTTTT
-	TRBV28	13	-	TRBJ1-3	CASSLQGGNTIYF	TGTGCCAGCAGTTTACAGGGTGGAAACACCATATATTTT
TRBD2	TRBV7-2	15	once	TRBJ2-7	CASTPGRAFSYEQYF	TGTGCCAGCACCCCAGGGAGGGCCTTCTCCTACGAGCAGTACTTC
-	TRBV21-1	21	-	TRBJ1-3	CASSLSIRDRGTLGTGNTIYF	TGTGCCAGCAGCTTAAGCATCCGGGACAGGGGGACCCTAGGTACTGGAAACACCATATATTTT
TRBD1	TRBV3-1/TRBV3-2	13	-	TRBJ1-1	CASSLGTVTEAFF	TGTGCCAGCAGCTTAGGGACAGTCACTGAAGCTTTCTTT
TRBD1	TRBV28	18	-	TRBJ1-6	CASSLLRQGLWSNSPLHF	TGTGCCAGCAGTTTACTCCGACAGGGCCTATGGTCTAATTCACCCCTCCACTTT
TRBD2	TRBV3-1/TRBV3-2	15	-	TRBJ2-3	CASARGERSTDTQYF	TGTGCCAGCGCACGGGGGGAACGGAGCACAGATACGCAGTATTTT
-	TRBV6-5	14	-	TRBJ2-1	CASSSSPLFNEQFF	TGTGCCAGCAGTAGCTCTCCCCTGTTCAATGAGCAGTTCTTC
-	TRBV28	14	-	TRBJ1-3	CASSSGSSGNTIYF	TGTGCCAGCAGTTCAGGGTCCTCTGGAAACACCATATATTTT
-	TRBV5-1	13	-	TRBJ1-1	CASSFNFNTEAFF	TGCGCCAGCAGCTTCAATTTTAACACTGAAGCTTTCTTT